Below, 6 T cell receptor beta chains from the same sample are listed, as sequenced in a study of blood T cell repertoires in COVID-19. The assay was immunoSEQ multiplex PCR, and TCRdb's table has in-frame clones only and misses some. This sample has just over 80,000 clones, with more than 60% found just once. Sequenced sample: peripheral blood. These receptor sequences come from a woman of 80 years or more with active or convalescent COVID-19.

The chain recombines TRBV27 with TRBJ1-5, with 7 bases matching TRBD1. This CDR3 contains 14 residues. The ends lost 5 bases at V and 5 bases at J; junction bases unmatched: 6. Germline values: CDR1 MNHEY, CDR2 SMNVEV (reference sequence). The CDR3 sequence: CASSVGGWDQPQHF. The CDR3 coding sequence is TGTGCCAGCAGTGTAGGGGGCTGGGATCAGCCCCAGCATTTT.

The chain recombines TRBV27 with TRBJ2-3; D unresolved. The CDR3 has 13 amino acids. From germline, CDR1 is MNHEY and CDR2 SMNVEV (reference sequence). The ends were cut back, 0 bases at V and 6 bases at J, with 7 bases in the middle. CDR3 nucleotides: TGTGCCAGCAGTTTATCCTTAAGCGATACGCAGTATTTT. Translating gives CASSLSLSDTQYF.

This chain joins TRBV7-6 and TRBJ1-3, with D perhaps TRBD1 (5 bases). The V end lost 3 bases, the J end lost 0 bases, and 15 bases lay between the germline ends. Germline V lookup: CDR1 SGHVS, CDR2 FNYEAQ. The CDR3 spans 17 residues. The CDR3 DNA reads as TGTGCCAGCAGCTTGGGTGCGTCTAGGGGCTCTGGAAACACCATATATTTT. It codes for CASSLGASRGSGNTIYF.

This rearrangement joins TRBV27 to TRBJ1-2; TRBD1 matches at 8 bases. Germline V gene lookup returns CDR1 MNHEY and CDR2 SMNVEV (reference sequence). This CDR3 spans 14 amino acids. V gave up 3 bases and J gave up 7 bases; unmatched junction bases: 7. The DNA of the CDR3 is TGTGCCAGCAGTTTGGACAGGGAGGGAGGTGGCTACACCTTC. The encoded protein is CASSLDREGGGYTF.

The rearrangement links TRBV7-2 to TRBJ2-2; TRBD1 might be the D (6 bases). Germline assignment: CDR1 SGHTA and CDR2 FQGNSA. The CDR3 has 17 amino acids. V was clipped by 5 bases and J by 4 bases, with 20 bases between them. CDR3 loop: CASSTRRLRGTTGELFF. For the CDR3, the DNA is TGTGCCAGCAGCACAAGGCGTCTAAGGGGGACCACCGGGGAGCTGTTTTTT.

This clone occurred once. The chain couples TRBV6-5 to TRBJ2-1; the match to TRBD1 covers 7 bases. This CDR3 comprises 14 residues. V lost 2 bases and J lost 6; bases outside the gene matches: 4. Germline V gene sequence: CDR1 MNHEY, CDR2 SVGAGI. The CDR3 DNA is TGTGCCAGCAGTTACGGGGACAGCTTCAATGAGCAGTTCTTC. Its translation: CASSYGDSFNEQFF.